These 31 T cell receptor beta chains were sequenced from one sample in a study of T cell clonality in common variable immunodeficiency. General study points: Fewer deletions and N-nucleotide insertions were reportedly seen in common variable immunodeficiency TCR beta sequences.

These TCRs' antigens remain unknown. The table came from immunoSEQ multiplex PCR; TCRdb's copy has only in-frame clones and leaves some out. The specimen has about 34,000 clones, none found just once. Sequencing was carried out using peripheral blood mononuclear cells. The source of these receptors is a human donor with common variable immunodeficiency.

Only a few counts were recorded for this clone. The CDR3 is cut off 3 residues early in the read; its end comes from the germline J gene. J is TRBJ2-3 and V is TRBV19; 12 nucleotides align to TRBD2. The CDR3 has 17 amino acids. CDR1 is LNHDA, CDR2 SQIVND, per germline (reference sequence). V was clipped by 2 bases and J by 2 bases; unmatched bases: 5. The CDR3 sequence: CASSILASGRATDTQYF. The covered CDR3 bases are TGTGCCAGTAGTATACTGGCTAGCGGGAGGGCCACAGATACG.

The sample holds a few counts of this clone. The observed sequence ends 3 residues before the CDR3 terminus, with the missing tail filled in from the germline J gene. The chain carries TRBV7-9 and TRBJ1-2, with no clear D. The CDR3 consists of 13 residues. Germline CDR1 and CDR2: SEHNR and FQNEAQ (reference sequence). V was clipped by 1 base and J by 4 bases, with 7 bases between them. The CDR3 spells CASSLEAVYGYTF. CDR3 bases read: TGTGCCAGCAGCTTAGAGGCAGTCTATGGC.

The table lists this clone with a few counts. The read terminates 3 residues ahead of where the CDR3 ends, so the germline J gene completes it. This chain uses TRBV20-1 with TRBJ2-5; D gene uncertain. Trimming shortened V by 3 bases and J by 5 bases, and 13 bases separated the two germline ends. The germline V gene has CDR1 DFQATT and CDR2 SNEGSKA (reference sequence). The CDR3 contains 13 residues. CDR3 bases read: TGCAGTGCTAGCGCTTTCCGCCGGGAGACC. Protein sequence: CSASAFRRET. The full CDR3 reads CSASAFRRETQYF.

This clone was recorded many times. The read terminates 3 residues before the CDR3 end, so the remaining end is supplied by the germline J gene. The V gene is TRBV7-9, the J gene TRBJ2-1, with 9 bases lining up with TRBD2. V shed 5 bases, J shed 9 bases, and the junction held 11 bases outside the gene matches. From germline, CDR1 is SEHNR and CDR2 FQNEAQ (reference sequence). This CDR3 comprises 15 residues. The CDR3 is CASSKVAGAMGEQFF. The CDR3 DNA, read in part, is TGTGCCAGCAGCAAGGTAGCGGGAGCGATGGGTGAG.

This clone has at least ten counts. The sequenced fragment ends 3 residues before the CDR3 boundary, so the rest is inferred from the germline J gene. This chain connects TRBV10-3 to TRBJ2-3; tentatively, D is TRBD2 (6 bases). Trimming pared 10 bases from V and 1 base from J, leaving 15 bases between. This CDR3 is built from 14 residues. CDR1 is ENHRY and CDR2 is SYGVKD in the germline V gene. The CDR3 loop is CATDGGLGTDTQYF. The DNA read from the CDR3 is TGTGCCACAGATGGGGGGTTGGGCACAGATACG.

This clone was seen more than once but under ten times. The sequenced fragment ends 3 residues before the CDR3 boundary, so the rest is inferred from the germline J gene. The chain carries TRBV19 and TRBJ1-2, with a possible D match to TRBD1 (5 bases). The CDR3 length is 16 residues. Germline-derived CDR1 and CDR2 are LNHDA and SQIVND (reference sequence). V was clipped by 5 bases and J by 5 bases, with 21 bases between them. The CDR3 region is CASSYGRIRGTYGYTF. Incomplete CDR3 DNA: TGTGCCAGTAGTTACGGAAGAATCCGGGGGACTTATGGC.

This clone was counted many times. The DNA read from the CDR3 is TGTGCCAGCAGCCCGGGACAGGGGTACGAG. This gives the protein CASSPGQGYE. The full CDR3 reads CASSPGQGYEQYF. V gene TRBV7-6 combines with J gene TRBJ2-7, with 10 bases matching TRBD1. The read ends 3 residues shy of where the CDR3 ends; the end is completed using the germline J gene. The V and J ends lost 5 bases and 4 bases, in that order; junction bases with no gene match: 2. The germline V gene has CDR1 SGHVS and CDR2 FNYEAQ. The CDR3 runs 13 residues.

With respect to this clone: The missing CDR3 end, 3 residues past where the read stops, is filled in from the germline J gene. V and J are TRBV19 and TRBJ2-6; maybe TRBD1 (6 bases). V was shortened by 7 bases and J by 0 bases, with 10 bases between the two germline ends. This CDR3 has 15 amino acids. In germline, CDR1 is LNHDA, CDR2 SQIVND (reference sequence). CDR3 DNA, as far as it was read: TGTGCCAGTACCAGGACAGACTCTGGGGCCAACGTC. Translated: CASTRTDSGANV. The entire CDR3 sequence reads CASTRTDSGANVLTF.

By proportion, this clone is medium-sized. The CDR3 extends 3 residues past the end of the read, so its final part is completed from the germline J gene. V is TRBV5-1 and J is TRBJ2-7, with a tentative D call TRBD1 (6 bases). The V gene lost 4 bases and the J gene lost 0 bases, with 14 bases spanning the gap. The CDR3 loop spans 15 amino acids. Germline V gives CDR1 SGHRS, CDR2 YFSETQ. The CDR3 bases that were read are TGCGCCAGCAGCCTTGACAGGTTTAGCTCCTACGAG. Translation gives CASSLDRFSSYE. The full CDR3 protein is CASSLDRFSSYEQYF.

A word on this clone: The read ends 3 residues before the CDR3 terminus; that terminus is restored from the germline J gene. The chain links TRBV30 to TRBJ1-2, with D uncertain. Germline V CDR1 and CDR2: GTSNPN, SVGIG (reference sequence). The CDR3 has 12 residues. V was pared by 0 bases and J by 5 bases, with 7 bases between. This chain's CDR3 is CAWSVEVYGYTF. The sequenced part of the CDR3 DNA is TGTGCCTGGAGTGTAGAGGTTTATGGC. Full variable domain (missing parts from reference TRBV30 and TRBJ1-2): SQTIHQWPATLVQPVGSPLSLECTVEGTSNPNLYWYRQAAGRGLQLLFYSVGIGQISSEVPQNLSASRPQDRQFILSSKKLLLSDSGFYLCAWSVEVYGYTFGSGTRLTVV.

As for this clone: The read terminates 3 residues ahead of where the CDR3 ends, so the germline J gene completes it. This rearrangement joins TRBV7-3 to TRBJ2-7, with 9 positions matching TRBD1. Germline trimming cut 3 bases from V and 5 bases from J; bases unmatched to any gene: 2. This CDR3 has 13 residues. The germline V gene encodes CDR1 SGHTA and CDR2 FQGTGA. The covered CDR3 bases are TGTGCCAGCAGCTTGGGACAGGGTCACGAG. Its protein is CASSLGQGHE. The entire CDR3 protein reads CASSLGQGHEQYF.

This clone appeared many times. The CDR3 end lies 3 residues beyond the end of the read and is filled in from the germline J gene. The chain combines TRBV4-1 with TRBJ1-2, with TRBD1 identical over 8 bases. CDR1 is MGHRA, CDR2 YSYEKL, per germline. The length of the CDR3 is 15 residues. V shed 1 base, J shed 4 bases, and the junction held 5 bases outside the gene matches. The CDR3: CASSQGTGILYGYTF. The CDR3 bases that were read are TGCGCCAGCAGCCAAGGGACAGGGATACTCTATGGC.

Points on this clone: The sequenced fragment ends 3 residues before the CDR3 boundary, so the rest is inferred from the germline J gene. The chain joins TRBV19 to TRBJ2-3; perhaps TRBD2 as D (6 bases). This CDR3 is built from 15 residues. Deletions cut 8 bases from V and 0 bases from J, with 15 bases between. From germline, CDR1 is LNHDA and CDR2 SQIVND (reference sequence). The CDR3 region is CASRGTGLSTDTQYF. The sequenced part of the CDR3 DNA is TGTGCCAGTCGCGGGACGGGACTTAGCACAGATACG.

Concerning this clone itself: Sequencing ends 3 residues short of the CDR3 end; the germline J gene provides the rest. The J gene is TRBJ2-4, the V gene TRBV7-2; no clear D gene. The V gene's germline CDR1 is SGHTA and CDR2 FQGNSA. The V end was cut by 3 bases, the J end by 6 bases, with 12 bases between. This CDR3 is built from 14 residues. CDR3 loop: CASSFLLSVNIQYF. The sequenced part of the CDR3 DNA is TGTGCCAGCAGCTTCCTCTTGAGCGTAAACATT. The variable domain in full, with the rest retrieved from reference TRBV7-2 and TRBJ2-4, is GAGVSQSPSNKVTEKGKDVELRCDPISGHTALYWYRQSLGQGLEFLIYFQGNSAPDKSGLPSDRFSAERTGGSVSTLTIQRTQQEDSAVYLCASSFLLSVNIQYFGAGTRLSVL.

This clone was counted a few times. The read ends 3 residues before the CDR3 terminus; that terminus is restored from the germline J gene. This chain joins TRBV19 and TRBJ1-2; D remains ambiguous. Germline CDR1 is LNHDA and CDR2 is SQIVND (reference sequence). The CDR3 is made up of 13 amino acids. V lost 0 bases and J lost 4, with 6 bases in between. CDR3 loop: CASSIDGRYGYTF. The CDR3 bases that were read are TGTGCCAGTAGTATAGACGGTCGCTATGGC.

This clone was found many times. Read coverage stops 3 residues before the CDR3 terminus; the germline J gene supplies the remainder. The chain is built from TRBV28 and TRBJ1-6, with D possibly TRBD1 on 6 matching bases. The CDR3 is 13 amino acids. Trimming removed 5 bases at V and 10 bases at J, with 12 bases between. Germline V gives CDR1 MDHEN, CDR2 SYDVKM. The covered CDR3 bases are TGTGCCAGCAGTATGGACAGCATGTCACCC. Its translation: CASSMDSMSP. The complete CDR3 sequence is CASSMDSMSPLHF.

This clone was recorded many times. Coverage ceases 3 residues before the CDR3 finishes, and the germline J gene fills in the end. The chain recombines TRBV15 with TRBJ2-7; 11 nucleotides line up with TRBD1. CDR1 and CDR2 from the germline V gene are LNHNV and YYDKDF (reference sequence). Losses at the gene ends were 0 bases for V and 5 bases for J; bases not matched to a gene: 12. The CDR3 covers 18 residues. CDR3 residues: CATSRELTRTGGSDEQYF. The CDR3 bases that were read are TGTGCCACCAGCAGAGAATTAACAAGGACAGGGGGCAGCGACGAG.

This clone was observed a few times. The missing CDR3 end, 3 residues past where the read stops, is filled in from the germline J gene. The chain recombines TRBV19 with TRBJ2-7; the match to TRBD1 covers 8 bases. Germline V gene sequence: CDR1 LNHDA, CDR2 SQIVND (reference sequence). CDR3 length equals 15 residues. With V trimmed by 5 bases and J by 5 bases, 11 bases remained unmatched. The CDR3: CASSDRSTGVNEQYF. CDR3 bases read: TGTGCCAGTAGTGACCGCTCGACAGGGGTTAACGAG.

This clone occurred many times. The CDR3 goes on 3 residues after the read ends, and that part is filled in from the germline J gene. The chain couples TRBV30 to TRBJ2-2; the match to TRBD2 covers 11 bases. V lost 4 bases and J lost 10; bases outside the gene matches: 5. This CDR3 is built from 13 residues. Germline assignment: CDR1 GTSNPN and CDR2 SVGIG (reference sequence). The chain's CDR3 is CAWKLAGAAELFF. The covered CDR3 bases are TGTGCCTGGAAACTAGCGGGAGCAGCGGAG.

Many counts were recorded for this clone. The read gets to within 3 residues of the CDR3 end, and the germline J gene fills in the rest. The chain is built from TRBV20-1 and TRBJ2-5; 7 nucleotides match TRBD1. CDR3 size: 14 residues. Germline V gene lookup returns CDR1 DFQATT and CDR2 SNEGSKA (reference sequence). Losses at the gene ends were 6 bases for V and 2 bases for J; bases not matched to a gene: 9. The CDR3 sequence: CSALPGTVQETQYF. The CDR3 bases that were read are TGCAGTGCGCTCCCCGGGACAGTTCAAGAGACC.

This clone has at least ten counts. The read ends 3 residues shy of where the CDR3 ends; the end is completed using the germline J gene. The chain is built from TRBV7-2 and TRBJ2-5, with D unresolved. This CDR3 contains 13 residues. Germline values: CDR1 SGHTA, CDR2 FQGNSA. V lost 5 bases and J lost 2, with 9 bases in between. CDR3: CASSPSFQETQYF. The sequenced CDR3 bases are TGTGCCAGCAGCCCGTCCTTTCAAGAGACC.

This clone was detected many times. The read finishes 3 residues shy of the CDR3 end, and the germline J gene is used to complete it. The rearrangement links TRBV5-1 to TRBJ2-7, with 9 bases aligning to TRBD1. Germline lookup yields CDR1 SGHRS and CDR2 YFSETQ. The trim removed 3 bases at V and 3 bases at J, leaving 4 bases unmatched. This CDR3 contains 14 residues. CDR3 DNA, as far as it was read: TGCGCCAGCAGCTACGGGACAGGGTACTACGAG. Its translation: CASSYGTGYYE. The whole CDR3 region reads CASSYGTGYYEQYF. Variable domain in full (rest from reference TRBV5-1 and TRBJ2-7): KAGVTQTPRYLIKTRGQQVTLSCSPISGHRSVSWYQQTPGQGLQFLFEYFSETQRNKGNFPGRFSGRQFSNSRSEMNVSTLELGDSALYLCASSYGTGYYEQYFGPGTRLTVT.

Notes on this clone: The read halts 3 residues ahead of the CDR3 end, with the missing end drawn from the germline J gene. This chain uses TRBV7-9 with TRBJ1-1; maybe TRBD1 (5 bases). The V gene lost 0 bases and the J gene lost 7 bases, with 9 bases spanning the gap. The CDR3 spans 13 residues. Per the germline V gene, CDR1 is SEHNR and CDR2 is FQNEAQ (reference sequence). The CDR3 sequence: CASSLAQGHEAFF. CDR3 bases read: TGTGCCAGCAGCTTAGCTCAGGGCCATGAA. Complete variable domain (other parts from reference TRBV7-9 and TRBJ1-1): DTGVSQNPRHKITKRGQNVTFRCDPISEHNRLYWYRQTLGQGPEFLTYFQNEAQLEKSRLLSDRFSAERPKGSFSTLEIQRTEQGDSAMYLCASSLAQGHEAFFGQGTRLTVV.

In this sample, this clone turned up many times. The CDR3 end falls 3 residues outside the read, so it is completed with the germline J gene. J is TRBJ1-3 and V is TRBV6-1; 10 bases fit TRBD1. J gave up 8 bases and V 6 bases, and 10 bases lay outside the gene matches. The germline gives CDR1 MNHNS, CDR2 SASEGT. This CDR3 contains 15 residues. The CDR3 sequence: CASSEMGQGYDTIYF. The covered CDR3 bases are TGTGCCAGCAGCGAAATGGGACAGGGGTATGACACC.

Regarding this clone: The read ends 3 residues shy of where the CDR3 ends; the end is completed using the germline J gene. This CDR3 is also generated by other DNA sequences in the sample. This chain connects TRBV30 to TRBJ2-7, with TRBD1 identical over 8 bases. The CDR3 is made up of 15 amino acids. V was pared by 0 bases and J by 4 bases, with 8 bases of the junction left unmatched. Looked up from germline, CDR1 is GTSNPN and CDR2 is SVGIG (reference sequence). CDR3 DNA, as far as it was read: TGTGCCTGGAGTGTAGTTCTAGGACAGGGTTACGAG. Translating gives CAWSVVLGQGYE. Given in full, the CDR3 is CAWSVVLGQGYEQYF.

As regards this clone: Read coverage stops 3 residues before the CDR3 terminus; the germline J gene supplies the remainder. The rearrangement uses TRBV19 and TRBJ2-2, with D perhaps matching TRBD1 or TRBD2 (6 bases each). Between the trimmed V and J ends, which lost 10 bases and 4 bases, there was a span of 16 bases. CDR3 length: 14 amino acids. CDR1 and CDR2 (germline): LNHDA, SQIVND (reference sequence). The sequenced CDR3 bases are TGTGCCACTCGAGGAGGGGGATCCACCGGGGAG. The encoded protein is CATRGGGSTGE. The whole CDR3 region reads CATRGGGSTGELFF.

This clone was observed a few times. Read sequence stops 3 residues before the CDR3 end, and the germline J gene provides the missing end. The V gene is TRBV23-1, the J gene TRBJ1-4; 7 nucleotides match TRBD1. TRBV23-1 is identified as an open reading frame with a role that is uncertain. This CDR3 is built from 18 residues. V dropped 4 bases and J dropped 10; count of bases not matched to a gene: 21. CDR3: CASSPKGRRPGGLGKLFF. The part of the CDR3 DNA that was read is TGCGCCAGCAGTCCCAAAGGTCGGCGGCCAGGGGGTTTGGGAAAA.

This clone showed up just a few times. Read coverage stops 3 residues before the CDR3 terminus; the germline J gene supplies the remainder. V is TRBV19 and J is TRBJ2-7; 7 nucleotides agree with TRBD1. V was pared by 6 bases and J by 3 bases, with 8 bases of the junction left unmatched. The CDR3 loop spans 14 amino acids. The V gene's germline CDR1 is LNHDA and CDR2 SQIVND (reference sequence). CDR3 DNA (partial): TGTGCCAGTAGGGGTAAGGCAGGGGGCTACGAG. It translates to CASRGKAGGYE. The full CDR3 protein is CASRGKAGGYEQYF. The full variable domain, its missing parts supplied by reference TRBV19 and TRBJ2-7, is DGGITQSPKYLFRKEGQNVTLSCEQNLNHDAMYWYRQDPGQGLRLIYYSQIVNDFQKGDIAEGYSVSREKKESFPLTVTSAQKNPTAFYLCASRGKAGGYEQYFGPGTRLTVT.

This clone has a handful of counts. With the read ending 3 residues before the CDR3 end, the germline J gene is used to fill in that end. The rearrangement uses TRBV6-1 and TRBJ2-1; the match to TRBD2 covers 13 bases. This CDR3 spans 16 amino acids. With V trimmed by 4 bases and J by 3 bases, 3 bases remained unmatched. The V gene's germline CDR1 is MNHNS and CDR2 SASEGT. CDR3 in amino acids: CASSARTSGGYNEQFF. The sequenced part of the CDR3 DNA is TGTGCCAGCAGTGCCCGGACTAGCGGGGGCTACAATGAG.

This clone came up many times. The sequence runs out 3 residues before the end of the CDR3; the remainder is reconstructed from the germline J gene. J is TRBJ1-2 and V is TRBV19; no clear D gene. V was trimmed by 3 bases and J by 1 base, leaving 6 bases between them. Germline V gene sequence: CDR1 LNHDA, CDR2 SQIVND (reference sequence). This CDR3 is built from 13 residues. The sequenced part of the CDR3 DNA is TGTGCCAGTAGTATCTTCCTTAACTATGGC. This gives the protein CASSIFLNYG. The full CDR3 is CASSIFLNYGYTF.

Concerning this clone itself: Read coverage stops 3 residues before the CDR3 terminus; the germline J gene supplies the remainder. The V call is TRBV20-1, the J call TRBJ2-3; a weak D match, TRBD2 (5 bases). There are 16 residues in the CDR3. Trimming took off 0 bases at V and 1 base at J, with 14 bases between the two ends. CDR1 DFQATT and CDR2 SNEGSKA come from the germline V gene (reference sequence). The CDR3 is CSARDPRGPGTDTQYF. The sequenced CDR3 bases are TGCAGTGCTAGAGATCCGCGAGGGCCGGGCACAGATACG.